This T cell receptor (beta chain) derives from a study of cytomegalovirus exposure and HLA in healthy donors (dated by TCRdb to the late 2010s). About the study as a whole: In an earlier analysis of fewer than 750 of the donors, roughly 300 Gb of sequence data and 117 million unique TCR beta sequences from about 179 million T cells were reported. The study aimed to test whether signatures of past pathogen exposure could be identified by cataloging public T cell receptors. Alongside the repertoire data, information on donor age, sex, ethnicity and CMV serostatus was compiled. In addition to the first cohort of around 670 subjects, a separate validation cohort of 100 to 150 different subjects was used. An earlier analysis of some 500 of the donors applied high-throughput TCR beta sequencing to assess whether each TCR beta V gene segment acted as functional or pseudogenic. Roughly five DR-DQ haplotypes were handled as single units for association and clustering because linkage in the cohort was strong. High-throughput TCR immunosequencing, statistical association of individual TCRs with disease status, and machine learning were combined to predict cytomegalovirus infection status. In a later analysis, previously published TCR beta repertoires from about 670 donors were re-analyzed and high-resolution HLA genotyping was added so that TCR occurrence patterns could be studied. A later genetic analysis took genome-wide SNP genotypes for about 55% of the roughly 700 donors and used that subset as a discovery cohort. Every discovery cohort repertoire had been produced on one sequencing platform. The number of donors typed differed by locus, with roughly 629-640 for A, B, C, DRB1 and DQB1, around 500 for DQA1, 600 to 610 for DPA1, and some 450 for DPB1. An early release covering around 630 HLA-typed donors comprised approximately 300 gigabases of sequencing data and tens of millions of unique TCR sequences. HLA typing covered class I and class II loci at four-digit resolution. Across 398 genotyped donors of the cohort, an average of roughly 250,000 unique TCR beta nucleotide sequences per donor were sequenced, and approximately 19% of those sequences were non-productive. The study profiled the T cell repertoires of 666 subjects by immunosequencing and related them to cytomegalovirus serostatus. Of the roughly 420 genotyped donors, roughly 76% were placed in the genetic ancestry cluster associated with self-reported Caucasian donors. In the later analysis, no new phenotypic data were used to find candidate immune exposures; instead, reliance was placed on TCR beta sequences and their occurrence across donors.

Receptor amplification or capture employed the immunoSEQ multiplex PCR assay. A mixture of 60 forward primers for TCR Vbeta segments and 13 reverse primers for TCR Jbeta segments was used in the multiplex PCR. The CDR3 region of rearranged TCR beta genes was amplified from genomic DNA by a multiplex PCR assay. On the Illumina HiSeq System, the amplified TCR beta libraries were sequenced as 87-base-pair reads. In the paper's pipeline: Across the 666 repertoires, a later analysis counted some 80 million unique TCR beta chains, around 11 million of which were shared by at least two donors. Raw reads were error-corrected and collapsed into unique sequences by a nearest-neighbor algorithm in which closely related sequences were merged to remove PCR and sequencing errors. Alignment of CDR3 sequences to IMGT reference sequences was used to assign V, D and J gene segments. For a sequence to be retained, at least a six-nucleotide match to both a V gene segment and a J gene segment was required. Rearrangements were classified as productive when the CDR3 lacked stop codons and remained in frame with V and J, and all other rearrangements were classified as non-productive. Following IMGT convention, CDR3 was defined as the stretch from the second conserved V-encoded cysteine to the conserved J-encoded phenylalanine. In an earlier analysis of roughly 580 of the donors, sequences lacking an unambiguous match to a single V gene segment were excluded. An earlier analysis of a few hundred of the donors classified V segments as functional when productive rearrangements were above 56.7% and as segregating when the standard deviation between donors was above 5%. A statistical classification framework was built to diagnose cytomegalovirus status from the catalog of TCR beta chain sequences. In a later analysis, V and J genes were assigned by comparing TCR nucleotide sequences against IMGT/GENE-DB human TR gene sequences. In a later analysis, CDR3 sequences and most-parsimonious VDJ recombination scenarios were assigned using the TCRdist pipeline. A later analysis defined each TCR beta chain by its CDR3 amino acid sequence plus V-gene family, and excluded reads lacking a unique V-gene family. To address suspected cross-contamination and a sequencing artifact, a later analysis removed roughly 580 highly shared, low-generation-probability nucleotide sequences. In a later analysis, a clonal expansion index was calculated for each public chain from normalized within-repertoire ranks of inferred template counts. In a later analysis, generation probabilities were computed using a VDJ recombination model fitted to out-of-frame rearrangements, and the results were checked against IGoR. In a later analysis, hypergeometric tests were used to score TCR-TCR, TCR-HLA and TCR-CMV co-occurrence, with a repertoire-size bias correction applied to TCR pairs. To estimate false discovery rates, a later analysis permuted the HLA or CMV assignments 20 times. In a later analysis, co-occurring TCRs were grouped using DBSCAN, and TCRdist sequence similarity was added for clustering within HLA-allele-positive subsets. For co-occurrence clustering, repertoires with fewer than 30,000 or more than 120,000 public chains were excluded, along with a handful of repertoires with anomalous nucleotide sharing. The table was pulled from immuneACCESS by TCRdb, which kept in-frame rearrangements only. Such tables lose some clones; where checked, under half of the loss comes from unresolved V genes, and the rest has no known cause. D and trimming come from the DNA, and the V and J calls and clone size come from that table. The sample has 95,000 to 150,000 clones on record, over 50% of them singletons. The ten biggest clones cover less than 9% of the sample.

Results the study describes overall, beyond this receptor: The 87-base-pair reads could not distinguish some IMGT-functional V segments, including TRBV6-2 and TRBV6-3, so those segments were excluded. In a later analysis, TCR association rates were found to vary across HLA loci, with the most associated TCRs seen for DRB1 alleles and the fewest for HLA-C alleles. This cohort had only TCR beta chains sequenced, and the lack of alpha or paired-chain data limited which features could be detected. According to the authors, the approach could potentially be generalized to other disease states and immunological phenotypes. Correlated functional status among segregating V segments might reflect linkage disequilibrium, but an unknown experimental factor could not be ruled out. A cluster of highly shared sequence variants was judged likely to represent a technical artifact of the sequencing pipeline. In a later analysis, most CMV-associated TCR beta chains were found to appear HLA-restricted, with HLA associations seemingly driven largely by CMV exposure. Compared with the roughly 700-donor mean, donors in an Asian-associated ancestry cluster had fewer N-insertions in productive TCRs, according to a later genetic analysis. In a later analysis, HLA-associated TCR beta chains were found to be more clonally expanded and to have lower generation probabilities than equally common non-associated chains. Most TCR sequences were seen in very few donors, while some public TCRs were found in many individuals. A later genetic analysis associated a missense DCLRE1C variant with V-gene and J-gene trimming of TCR beta chains, and an independent cohort replicated the association. The classifier was reported to diagnose cytomegalovirus status with high specificity and sensitivity in both the original and validation cohorts. HLA typing was unavailable for some donors at each locus, so association tests used only the typed subset. For the cohort, immune exposure information was limited to CMV serostatus. In the study, some 180 TCR beta chains were listed as associated with cytomegalovirus. In vitro tests confirmed that a few of the cytomegalovirus-associated TCR beta chains recognize cytomegalovirus antigens. A further reported finding was that TCR beta sequences accurately predicted the HLA-A and HLA-B alleles for most subjects in the first cohort. In a later analysis, over 15,000 TCR beta sequences were associated with specific HLA alleles at a false discovery rate of 0.05. According to a later analysis, parvovirus B19, influenza, CMV and Epstein-Barr virus appeared linked to several top co-occurrence clusters. Over 15 rarely observed V segments, including chromosome 9 orphons, were excluded from the earlier analysis of approximately 500 of the donors because counts were too low. When HLA alleles, especially DR and DQ, strongly co-occurred, TCR associations were difficult to assign to individual alleles. Presence/absence analyses assumed roughly uniform sequencing depth across donors, an assumption that may not hold. An earlier analysis of 450 to 750 of the donors showed that most TCR beta V segments appeared in productive rearrangements either about 87% or about 30% of the time, which broadly matched IMGT annotations.

The cohort comprised more than 550 healthy bone marrow donors. Cohort members were all nominally healthy when sampled, although unrecorded immune exposures were likely present. The donor tested CMV seropositive, placing the donor among the roughly 300 seropositive members of the cohort. A peripheral blood sample was provided by each donor, and peripheral blood mononuclear cells were used for TCR beta sequencing. The Qiagen DNeasy Blood Extraction Kit was used to extract genomic DNA from the blood cell samples. Taken from the germline V gene, the CDR1 and CDR2 loops are SGHDN and FVKESK. The CDR3, from cysteine to phenylalanine, totals 13 residues. Only CDR3 DNA is held: 39 bases, read in frame from base 1. Deletion took 4 bases off V and 8 bases off J, with a span of 9 bases between the germline ends. As for this clone: There is no known antigen for this receptor. No per-base quality is available; no much larger clone lies one base away.

The TCR comes from a woman between 35 and 50 years old in good health and CMV-seropositive. The sample comprised PBMCs. The V gene is TRBV14 and the J gene is TRBJ1-6; a tentative D match to TRBD1 spans 6 bases. The CDR3 amino acid sequence is: CASSRQVHSPLHF. The nucleotide sequence is given as TGTGCCAGCAGCCGACAGGTTCATTCACCCCTCCACTTT.